This record covers a single T cell receptor beta chain. Its specificity is unknown. The data belong to a study of T cells in localized non-small cell lung cancer. Overall study results and limits: Without multi-region sequencing, intratumor heterogeneity could not be excluded. Exceeding tumor, uninvolved adjacent lung had the highest T cell clonality. The study linked higher blood T cell density to longer overall survival. Adjacent lung tissue had a median about 52 of the top 100 clones found in the tumor.

Trimming shortened V by 1 base and J by 10 bases, and 6 bases separated the two germline ends. CDR3 size: 11 residues. Germline-derived CDR1 and CDR2 are SGHNT and YYREEE (reference sequence). The method was immunoSEQ multiplex PCR; TCRdb's version includes in-frame clones alone and lacks a portion of them. In the table there are about 41,000 clones, around 83% of which are singletons. The source material was PBMCs, sampled before any cancer treatment. The TCR sequence derives from a man aged 35 to 69 with stage II lung adenocarcinoma. This chain links TRBV5-4 with TRBJ2-1; D gene unclear. For the CDR3, the DNA is TGTGCCAGCAGCTTGATAGGGGAGCAGTTCTTC. Translated, it gives CASSLIGEQFF.